This section outlines one T cell receptor beta chain sequence together with its context. This specimen comes from a study of blood T cell repertoires in COVID-19. In the study overall: The samples span acute and convalescent COVID-19 from the United States, Italy and Spain. Nucleic acid was either cDNA or gDNA, and it came from T cells, B-cell-depleted T cells, or PBMCs.

Germline CDR1 and CDR2: LGHDT and YNNKEL (reference sequence). The CDR3 extends over 17 amino acids. V lost 6 bases, J lost 1 base, and 11 bases stayed unmatched. TCRdb keeps only in-frame clones here, not all; method: immunoSEQ multiplex PCR. The sample lists fewer than 300,000 clones; approximately 91% were seen once. Living in about two dozen US areas, the participants were between about 18 and 100 years of age. Donors were grouped by their self-reported clinical history. The clonotype was recovered from a middle-aged woman with acute COVID-19. Sample: PBMCs or T cells enriched from blood (not recorded which). The chain couples TRBV3-1 (or the pseudogene TRBV3-2) to TRBJ2-7; TRBD2 matches at 11 bases. The CDR3 spells CASRKGPGTSGSYEQYF. CDR3 DNA: TGTGCCAGCAGAAAAGGTCCGGGGACTAGCGGTTCCTACGAGCAGTACTTC.